This is a list of T cell receptor beta chains from one sample in a study of T cell responses to AZD1222 COVID-19 vaccine. The data were produced by immunoSEQ multiplex PCR, yet TCRdb's version contains in-frame clones alone and is incomplete. The sample lists some 150,000 clones, roughly 80% seen once, with about 4% in the top ten. The source was peripheral blood, collected on day 0 of MenACWY control vaccination. These receptors originate from an adult in good health. Each CDR3 is given with its conserved first and last residue. The D gene is left open where the match is weak. Clone size is shown for a subset of rows, as once, few, many or a class of expanded clone.

J: TRBJ2-5
D: TRBD2
size: -
V: TRBV13
DNA: TGTGCCAGCAGCCCGGGACTAGCGGGGGGCCGAGAGACCCAGTACTTC
CDR3: CASSPGLAGGRETQYF

J: TRBJ2-1
D: TRBD2
size: -
V: TRBV5-1
DNA: TGCGCCAGCAGAAGTAATCGGGGGGGCTCCTACAATGAGCAGTTCTTC
CDR3: CASRSNRGGSYNEQFF

J: TRBJ2-5
D: -
size: -
V: TRBV6-5
DNA: TGTGCCAGCAGTTACGACGGGGCGAGGCTCGGGACCCAGTACTTC
CDR3: CASSYDGARLGTQYF

J: TRBJ1-1
D: TRBD1
size: -
V: TRBV7-8
DNA: TGTGCCAGCAGCCTGTTGGGCCAGGGGGCTGAAGCTTTCTTT
CDR3: CASSLLGQGAEAFF

J: TRBJ2-3
D: -
size: -
V: TRBV3-1/TRBV3-2
DNA: TGTGCCAGCAGCCAAGATCGTCAGACCACAGATACGCAGTATTTT
CDR3: CASSQDRQTTDTQYF

J: TRBJ1-1
D: -
size: -
V: TRBV2
DNA: TGTGCCAGCAGACAGGGAACTGAAGCTTTCTTT
CDR3: CASRQGTEAFF

J: TRBJ1-1
D: -
size: -
V: TRBV29-1
DNA: TGCAGCGTTGAAGTGGGTAGCGACACTGAAGCTTTCTTT
CDR3: CSVEVGSDTEAFF

J: TRBJ1-5
D: -
size: few
V: TRBV21-1
DNA: TGTGCCGGTAAAGGATCTAGTCGCAATCAGCCCCAGCATTTT
CDR3: CAGKGSSRNQPQHF

J: TRBJ1-5
D: -
size: -
V: TRBV6-5
DNA: TGTGCCAGCAGACTCAAGGGGAATAGCAATCAGCCCCAGCATTTT
CDR3: CASRLKGNSNQPQHF

J: TRBJ2-5
D: TRBD2
size: -
V: TRBV23-1
DNA: TGCGCCAGCAGTCAATCCCCAACACTAGCGGGGGCACGAGAGACCCAGTACTTC
CDR3: CASSQSPTLAGARETQYF

J: TRBJ2-1
D: -
size: -
V: TRBV4-1
DNA: TGCGCCAGCAGCGGGGACATCTTATACAATAATGAGCAGTTCTTC
CDR3: CASSGDILYNNEQFF

J: TRBJ1-2
D: TRBD1
size: -
V: TRBV19
DNA: TGTGCCAGTAGCAGGGACAGGGGTCTCTATGGCTACACCTTC
CDR3: CASSRDRGLYGYTF

J: TRBJ2-1
D: -
size: -
V: TRBV27
DNA: TGTGCCAGCAGTCCCCGGGTACCATCCTACAATGAGCAGTTCTTC
CDR3: CASSPRVPSYNEQFF

J: TRBJ1-4
D: TRBD1
size: -
V: TRBV5-6
DNA: TGTGCCAGCAGCGGAAACCGTGGGACAGGGAGAAAACTGTTTTTT
CDR3: CASSGNRGTGRKLFF

J: TRBJ2-1
D: -
size: few
V: TRBV5-1
DNA: TGCGCCAGCAGAATCAGGGAAACGGAGCAGTTCTTC
CDR3: CASRIRETEQFF

J: TRBJ2-5
D: -
size: -
V: TRBV12-3/TRBV12-4
DNA: TGTGCCAGCAGCTCGCAGGGTAGCGAGACCCAGTACTTC
CDR3: CASSSQGSETQYF

J: TRBJ1-5
D: TRBD1
size: few
V: TRBV27
DNA: TGTGCCAGCAGTGCCTCAGGGGGCTACCAGCCCCAGCATTTT
CDR3: CASSASGGYQPQHF

J: TRBJ1-4
D: -
size: -
V: TRBV5-1
DNA: TGCGCCAGCAGCTTAGGTCCCGTTGTGGGGACTAATGAAAAACTGTTTTTT
CDR3: CASSLGPVVGTNEKLFF

J: TRBJ2-5
D: -
size: -
V: TRBV6-5
DNA: TGTGCCAGCACTACGGGACGGGCGTACCAAGAGACCCAGTACTTC
CDR3: CASTTGRAYQETQYF

J: TRBJ1-3
D: -
size: -
V: TRBV2
DNA: TGTGCCAGCAGGGCCATGGGGGGGCGAACTGGAAACACCATATATTTT
CDR3: CASRAMGGRTGNTIYF

J: TRBJ1-2
D: TRBD1
size: -
V: TRBV27
DNA: TGTGCCAGCAGTTCGTGGATGGCAGGGGGAGACCCCTATGGCTACACCTTC
CDR3: CASSSWMAGGDPYGYTF

J: TRBJ2-3
D: -
size: -
V: TRBV7-2
DNA: TGTGCCAGCAGCTTCCAAAGAGTGACAGATACGCAGTATTTT
CDR3: CASSFQRVTDTQYF

J: TRBJ1-3
D: -
size: -
V: TRBV4-2
DNA: TGTGCCAGCAGCCAAGATGGGGGGGCTGGAAACACCATATATTTT
CDR3: CASSQDGGAGNTIYF

J: TRBJ1-2
D: TRBD1
size: -
V: TRBV6-5
DNA: TGTGCCAGCAGTCTCATATTGACAGGGGTTGGCTACACCTTC
CDR3: CASSLILTGVGYTF

J: TRBJ1-3
D: -
size: -
V: TRBV27
DNA: TGTGCCAGCAGTTTATCTCCAGATACCTCTGGAAACACCATATATTTT
CDR3: CASSLSPDTSGNTIYF

J: TRBJ2-3
D: TRBD2
size: -
V: TRBV5-1
DNA: TGCGCCAGCAGCTTGCCGGCGGGGGGCCGTACAGATACGCAGTATTTT
CDR3: CASSLPAGGRTDTQYF

J: TRBJ1-2
D: -
size: -
V: TRBV11-2
DNA: TGTGCCAGCAGCCCCAGCTGGACAGTAGCGATCTATGGCTACACCTTC
CDR3: CASSPSWTVAIYGYTF

J: TRBJ1-2
D: TRBD1
size: -
V: TRBV5-6
DNA: TGTGCCAGCAGCTCGTCACTGACAGGGAGCTATGGCTACACCTTC
CDR3: CASSSSLTGSYGYTF

J: TRBJ1-1
D: -
size: -
V: TRBV20-1
DNA: TGCAGTGCTACTAGGGTAACTGAAGCTTTCTTT
CDR3: CSATRVTEAFF

J: TRBJ1-1
D: -
size: -
V: TRBV10-3
DNA: TGTGCCATCCGCGCGGGGAGGAACACTGAAGCTTTCTTT
CDR3: CAIRAGRNTEAFF

J: TRBJ1-6
D: -
size: -
V: TRBV25-1
DNA: TGTGCCAGCAGTGCTACGTGGGCAGCTAATTCACCCCTCCACTTT
CDR3: CASSATWAANSPLHF

J: TRBJ1-6
D: -
size: -
V: TRBV28
DNA: TGTGCCAGCAGTTTGGTGGGTAATTCACCCCTCCACTTT
CDR3: CASSLVGNSPLHF

J: TRBJ1-1
D: -
size: -
V: TRBV12-3/TRBV12-4
DNA: TGTGCCAGCGGGGAATTTACGAACACTGAAGCTTTCTTT
CDR3: CASGEFTNTEAFF

J: TRBJ2-1
D: TRBD2
size: -
V: TRBV5-6
DNA: TGTGCCAGCCTTACTAGCGGGGTCGACAATGAGCAGTTCTTC
CDR3: CASLTSGVDNEQFF

J: TRBJ1-1
D: TRBD1
size: -
V: TRBV3-1/TRBV3-2
DNA: TGTGCCAGCACCAAAGGGGGCCAGAACACTGAAGCTTTCTTT
CDR3: CASTKGGQNTEAFF

J: TRBJ1-3
D: TRBD1
size: -
V: TRBV6-5
DNA: TGTGCCAGCAGCCCAGGGGGCCTTGGAAACACCATATATTTT
CDR3: CASSPGGLGNTIYF

J: TRBJ2-7
D: -
size: -
V: TRBV18
DNA: TGTGCCAGCTCAGGAATGACGAGGGGCCAGTACTTC
CDR3: CASSGMTRGQYF

J: TRBJ2-2
D: -
size: -
V: TRBV5-1
DNA: TGCGCCAGCAGCCTTCCACCAACCGGGGAGCTGTTTTTT
CDR3: CASSLPPTGELFF

J: TRBJ2-2
D: -
size: -
V: TRBV2
DNA: TGTGCCAGCAGCCCTCGGGGCTTAGAGAACACCGGGGAGCTGTTTTTT
CDR3: CASSPRGLENTGELFF

J: TRBJ1-2
D: -
size: -
V: TRBV10-1
DNA: TGCGCCAGCAGACCGGGACAAGACAAGAGCTATGGCTACACCTTC
CDR3: CASRPGQDKSYGYTF

J: TRBJ2-1
D: -
size: -
V: TRBV5-8
DNA: TGTGCCAGCAGCTTGGGCCCGAGCTCCTACAATGAGCAGTTCTTC
CDR3: CASSLGPSSYNEQFF

J: TRBJ1-1
D: TRBD1
size: -
V: TRBV27
DNA: TGTGCCAGCAGCCCAAGACAGGGCATCACTGAAGCTTTCTTT
CDR3: CASSPRQGITEAFF

J: TRBJ1-6
D: -
size: -
V: TRBV14
DNA: TGTGCCAGCAGCCAAAGGGAAAATTCACCCCTCCACTTT
CDR3: CASSQRENSPLHF

J: TRBJ2-1
D: TRBD2
size: once
V: TRBV28
DNA: TGTGCCAGCAGTCTACGGATTAGCGGGGGGTGGAGCTCCTACAATGAGCAGTTCTTC
CDR3: CASSLRISGGWSSYNEQFF

J: TRBJ2-3
D: TRBD2
size: once
V: TRBV10-2
DNA: TGCGCCAGCAGCCCGGGACTAGCGGGCACAGATACGCAGTATTTT
CDR3: CASSPGLAGTDTQYF

J: TRBJ1-1
D: -
size: -
V: TRBV5-5
DNA: TGTGCCAGCAGCTTGGTACAGGTATTTTCCCGGAACACTGAAGCTTTCTTT
CDR3: CASSLVQVFSRNTEAFF

J: TRBJ2-5
D: -
size: -
V: TRBV6-5
DNA: TGTGCCAGCAGTTACCTTGGAGAGGAGACCCAGTACTTC
CDR3: CASSYLGEETQYF

J: TRBJ2-1
D: -
size: many
V: TRBV27
DNA: TGTGCCAGCAGTTTAATGGCTCCACCTGGGAATGAGCAGTTCTTC
CDR3: CASSLMAPPGNEQFF

J: TRBJ1-5
D: -
size: -
V: TRBV19
DNA: TGTGCCAGTAGTATTGGGCGGAATCAGCCCCAGCATTTT
CDR3: CASSIGRNQPQHF

J: TRBJ1-6
D: -
size: -
V: TRBV7-3
DNA: TGTGCCAGTAGCGTAGACCGGACAGATAATTCACCCCTCCACTTT
CDR3: CASSVDRTDNSPLHF

J: TRBJ2-5
D: -
size: few
V: TRBV15
DNA: TGTGCCACCAGCAGATTCCGGGACACAGAGACCCAGTACTTC
CDR3: CATSRFRDTETQYF

J: TRBJ2-7
D: -
size: -
V: TRBV4-1
DNA: TGCGCCAGCAGCCAAGAAAATGAGTTC
CDR3: CASSQENEF

J: TRBJ1-2
D: -
size: -
V: TRBV7-9
DNA: TGTGCCAGCATCCGAGGCCAGACTAACTATGGCTACACCTTC
CDR3: CASIRGQTNYGYTF

J: TRBJ2-1
D: -
size: -
V: TRBV18
DNA: TGTGCCAGCTCTCGAAGCATACAGGGAAATGAGCAGTTCTTC
CDR3: CASSRSIQGNEQFF

J: TRBJ2-1
D: TRBD2
size: -
V: TRBV2
DNA: TGTGCCAGCAGTGAGAGCGGGGGGGGTGAGCAGTTCTTC
CDR3: CASSESGGGEQFF

J: TRBJ1-1
D: TRBD1
size: -
V: TRBV24-1
DNA: TGTGCCACCAGTGCTTCCCACTCGGACAGGGAAGCTTTCTTT
CDR3: CATSASHSDREAFF